The 21 T cell receptor beta chains below were found in one sample sequenced in a study of technical replicates of blood from several donors. This table comes from immunoSEQ multiplex PCR, and its TCRdb copy is limited to in-frame clones, with some not included. The sample lists tens of thousands of clones, approximately 96% seen once, with roughly 0.36% in the top ten. The sequencing sample was made of T cells isolated from PBMCs. The receptors were gathered from a human donor in good health.

The V gene is TRBV9, the J gene TRBJ1-3; a weak D match, TRBD1 (5 bases). The CDR3 sequence is 15 residues long. Looked up from germline, CDR1 is SGDLS and CDR2 is YYNGEE. V was pared by 0 bases and J by 4 bases, with 11 bases between. CDR3 sequence reads: CASSVDRKGGNTIYF. The CDR3 DNA reads as TGTGCCAGCAGCGTAGACAGGAAGGGAGGAAACACCATATATTTT.

The rearrangement joins TRBV28 to TRBJ1-2; no clear D gene. Germline-derived CDR1 and CDR2 are MDHEN and SYDVKM. This CDR3 spans 11 amino acids. Trimming removed 5 bases at V and 9 bases at J, with 10 bases between. CDR3 sequence: CASSLYGSYTF. The CDR3, as DNA: TGTGCCAGCAGTCTTTACGGGAGCTACACCTTC.

V is TRBV30 and J is TRBJ2-2; 11 bases align to TRBD2. This CDR3 has 16 residues. Per germline, CDR1 GTSNPN and CDR2 SVGIG (reference sequence). The V segment lost 1 base and the J segment 9 bases; nucleotides outside the gene matches: 10. The CDR3 DNA follows: TGTGCCTGGAGTGGCGGGAAACTAGCGGGAGTTAGGGAGCTGTTTTTT. Translation: CAWSGGKLAGVRELFF.

The chain couples TRBV10-3 to TRBJ2-7, with 15 positions matching TRBD2. The trim removed 4 bases at V and 0 bases at J, leaving 10 bases unmatched. CDR1 ENHRY and CDR2 SYGVKD come from the germline V gene. The CDR3 sequence is 19 residues long. The CDR3 bases are TGTGCCATCAGTGGTCCGGGACTAGCGGGAGGCCGGGGCTCCTACGAGCAGTACTTC. Protein: CAISGPGLAGGRGSYEQYF.

The chain combines TRBV7-3 with TRBJ1-5; D is unclear. This CDR3 has 13 amino acids. V lost 6 bases and J lost 11, with 17 bases in between. Germline V lookup: CDR1 SGHTA, CDR2 FQGTGA. The CDR3 protein is CASSMGGVESQHF. The CDR3 DNA sequence: TGTGCCAGCAGTATGGGTGGAGTCGAATCCCAGCATTTT.

This clone was detected once. The V and J genes are TRBV15 and TRBJ2-7; 9 bases agree with TRBD2. The CDR3 contains 19 residues. CDR1 LNHNV and CDR2 YYDKDF come from the germline V gene (reference sequence). The V gene end was trimmed by 1 base and the J gene end by 2 bases; junction bases not matched to a gene: 15. CDR3 in amino acids: CATSRVFPAGGLGAYEQYF. The CDR3, as DNA: TGTGCCACCAGCAGAGTGTTCCCAGCGGGAGGACTAGGGGCCTACGAGCAGTACTTC.

This sequence joins TRBV19 and TRBJ1-1, with D tentatively TRBD1 (5 bases). The CDR3 sequence is 14 residues long. Trimming left V 3 bases short and J 4 bases short, with 12 bases between. Germline lookup yields CDR1 LNHDA and CDR2 SQIVND (reference sequence). CDR3 nucleotides: TGTGCCAGTAGTATCCAGGGAAGAGTCACTGAAGCTTTCTTT. Encoded protein: CASSIQGRVTEAFF.

This clone showed up just a few times. V usage is TRBV25-1 and J usage is TRBJ1-1, with 7 bases that match TRBD1. Germline V gives CDR1 MGHDK, CDR2 SYGVNS. The CDR3 length is 14 residues. J gave up 8 bases and V 3 bases, and 9 bases lay outside the gene matches. CDR3 coding DNA: TGTGCCAGCAGTGACAAGTACCGGGACAGAGAAGCTTTCTTT. This sequence encodes CASSDKYRDREAFF.

This chain links TRBV4-2 with TRBJ2-3, with TRBD2 matching over 8 bases. This CDR3 contains 14 residues. The J segment lost 6 bases and the V segment lost 1 base, leaving 3 bases of the junction unmatched. The germline V gene encodes CDR1 LGHNA and CDR2 YNFKEQ. The CDR3 loop is CASSQVSGTDTQYF. CDR3 coding DNA: TGTGCCAGCAGCCAAGTTAGCGGGACGGATACGCAGTATTTT.

The chain uses TRBV5-5 and TRBJ2-2, with 9 positions matching TRBD2. This CDR3 has 14 amino acids. Germline V gene data show CDR1 as SGHKS and CDR2 as YYEKEE (reference sequence). Germline trimming cut 2 bases from V and 15 bases from J; bases unmatched to any gene: 11. The CDR3 bases are TGTGCCAGCAGCTTCCCAAGGACTAGCGATACTGTGTTTTTT. Its protein product is CASSFPRTSDTVFF.

This clone was detected once. The chain links TRBV9 to TRBJ1-2, with D possibly TRBD1 on 5 matching bases. The CDR3 length is 16 residues. Trimming shortened V by 0 bases and J by 1 base, and 13 bases separated the two germline ends. CDR1 SGDLS and CDR2 YYNGEE come from the germline V gene. The CDR3 loop is CASSVVPPDSNYGYTF. Written as DNA, the CDR3 is TGTGCCAGCAGCGTAGTTCCGCCCGACAGTAACTATGGCTACACCTTC.

This clone has only a few counts. The chain recombines TRBV10-3 with TRBJ2-3, with 8 bases that match TRBD2. The germline V gene encodes CDR1 ENHRY and CDR2 SYGVKD. V dropped 2 bases and J dropped 4; count of bases not matched to a gene: 2. This CDR3 has 14 residues. CDR3 sequence (DNA): TGTGCCATCAGTGAGAAGCGGGAGCCAGATACGCAGTATTTT. It yields the protein CAISEKREPDTQYF.

V and J are TRBV29-1 and TRBJ2-2; TRBD1 agrees at 10 bases. The CDR3 has 14 residues. CDR1 is SQVTM, CDR2 ANQGSEA, per germline. V was clipped by 7 bases and J by 3 bases; unmatched bases: 5. This CDR3 reads CSGAGTGDTGELFF. CDR3 coding DNA: TGCAGCGGTGCCGGGACAGGGGACACCGGGGAGCTGTTTTTT.

The chain links TRBV29-1 to TRBJ2-3; D not resolved. The CDR3 sequence is 10 residues long. V was clipped by 6 bases and J by 4 bases, with 5 bases between them. Germline-derived CDR1 and CDR2 are SQVTM and ANQGSEA. CDR3 in DNA: TGCAGCGTATATGCAGATACGCAGTATTTT. Translated: CSVYADTQYF.

V gene TRBV7-6 combines with J gene TRBJ1-2; 7 bases fit TRBD1. This CDR3 has 15 residues. CDR1 and CDR2 from the germline V gene are SGHVS and FNYEAQ. Trimming removed 5 bases from V and 8 bases from J; junction bases left unmatched: 14. CDR3 sequence reads: CASSPDNRGHEGYTF. The DNA of the CDR3 is TGTGCCAGCAGCCCCGACAACAGGGGACATGAAGGCTACACCTTC. Complete variable domain (other parts from reference TRBV7-6 and TRBJ1-2): GAGVSQSPRYKVTKRGQDVALRCDPISGHVSLYWYRQALGQGPEFLTYFNYEAQQDKSGLPNDRFSAERPEGSISTLTIQRTEQRDSAMYRCASSPDNRGHEGYTFGSGTRLTVV.

This clone has only one observation. The chain uses TRBV11-2 and TRBJ2-7; D may be TRBD1 (5 bases). Trimming took off 1 base at V and 1 base at J, with 5 bases between the two ends. This CDR3 has 13 amino acids. Germline V gives CDR1 SGHAT, CDR2 FQNNGV. CDR3 bases: TGTGCCAGCAGCTTAGCAGGGTCCTACGAGCAGTACTTC. Protein product: CASSLAGSYEQYF.

This chain uses TRBV5-1 with TRBJ2-5, with D perhaps matching TRBD2 (5 bases). The CDR3 is 14 amino acids. V was cut by 3 bases and J by 5 bases, with 14 bases left in between. Germline CDR1 SGHRS, CDR2 YFSETQ. CDR3 region: CASSSGRRDETQYF. CDR3 in DNA: TGCGCCAGCAGCTCGGGGAGACGAGACGAGACCCAGTACTTC.

The rearrangement uses TRBV6-1 and TRBJ1-3; D remains ambiguous. CDR1 MNHNS and CDR2 SASEGT come from the germline V gene. V gave up 2 bases and J gave up 0 bases, with 11 bases separating them. This CDR3 is 16 amino acids long. The CDR3 DNA sequence: TGTGCCAGCAGTGAATCTTTGGCAAGCTCTGGAAACACCATATATTTT. This codes for CASSESLASSGNTIYF.

The V call is TRBV7-9, the J call TRBJ1-6, with TRBD1 as a possible D gene (6 bases). The V gene lost 0 bases and the J gene lost 9 bases, with 12 bases spanning the gap. This CDR3 has 15 residues. Germline lookup yields CDR1 SEHNR and CDR2 FQNEAQ (reference sequence). CDR3: CASSLAGQGLSPLHF. The CDR3 nucleotides are TGTGCCAGCAGCTTAGCGGGGCAGGGGCTTTCACCCCTCCACTTT.

V usage is TRBV11-1 and J usage is TRBJ1-2; the D is unclear. Germline lookup yields CDR1 SGHAT and CDR2 FQDESV (reference sequence). This CDR3 contains 15 residues. V was cut by 1 base and J by 5 bases, with 14 bases left in between. CDR3 protein: CASSLEEYGPYGYTF. The CDR3 nucleotides read TGTGCCAGCAGCTTAGAGGAGTATGGCCCTTATGGCTACACCTTC. Based on the CDR3 plus reference TRBV11-1 and TRBJ1-2, the full variable domain is EAEVAQSPRYKITEKSQAVAFWCDPISGHATLYWYRQILGQGPELLVQFQDESVVDDSQLPKDRFSAERLKGVDSTLKIQPAELGDSAMYLCASSLEEYGPYGYTFGSGTRLTVV.

This chain connects TRBV5-6 to TRBJ2-7; D might be TRBD1 (6 bases). This CDR3 has 16 residues. V was pared by 6 bases and J by 7 bases, with 26 bases between. From germline, CDR1 is SGHDT and CDR2 YYEEEE. This chain's CDR3 is CASTPLVKGKGGEQYF. Written as DNA, the CDR3 is TGTGCCAGCACCCCGTTGGTGAAGGGGAAAGGGGGAGAGCAGTACTTC.